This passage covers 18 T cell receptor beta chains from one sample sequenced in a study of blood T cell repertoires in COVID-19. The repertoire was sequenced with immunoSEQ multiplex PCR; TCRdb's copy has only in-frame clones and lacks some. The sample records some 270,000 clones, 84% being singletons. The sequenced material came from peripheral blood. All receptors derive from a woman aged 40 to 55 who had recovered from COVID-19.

CDR3 nucleotide sequence: TGTGCCAGCAGGCCAGGGGGTCAAGAGACCCAGTACTTC. Protein product: CASRPGGQETQYF. The rearrangement joins TRBV12-3 or TRBV12-4 to TRBJ2-5; 7 bases agree with TRBD1. The CDR3 is 13 residues long. V gave up 6 bases and J gave up 2 bases; unmatched junction bases: 3.

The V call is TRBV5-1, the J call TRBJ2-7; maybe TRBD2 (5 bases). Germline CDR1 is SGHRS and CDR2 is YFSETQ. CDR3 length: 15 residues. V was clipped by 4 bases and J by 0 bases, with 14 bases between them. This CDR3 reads CASSLSPGSSYEQYF. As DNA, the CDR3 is TGCGCCAGCAGCCTGAGTCCGGGAAGCTCCTACGAGCAGTACTTC.

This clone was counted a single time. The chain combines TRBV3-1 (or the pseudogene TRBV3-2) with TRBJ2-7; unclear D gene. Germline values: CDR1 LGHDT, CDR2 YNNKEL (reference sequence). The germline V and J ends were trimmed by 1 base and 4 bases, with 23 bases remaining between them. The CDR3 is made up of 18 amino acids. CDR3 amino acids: CASSQGLGFGLAAYEQYF. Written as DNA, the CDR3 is TGTGCCAGCAGCCAAGGTCTCGGTTTCGGCCTGGCGGCGTACGAGCAGTACTTC.

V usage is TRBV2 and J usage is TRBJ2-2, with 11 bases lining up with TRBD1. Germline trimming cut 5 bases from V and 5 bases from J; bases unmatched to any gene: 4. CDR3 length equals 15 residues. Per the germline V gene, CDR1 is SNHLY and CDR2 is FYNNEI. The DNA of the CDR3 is TGTGCCAGCAGTAACCGGGACAGGGGGACCGGGGAGCTGTTTTTT. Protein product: CASSNRDRGTGELFF.

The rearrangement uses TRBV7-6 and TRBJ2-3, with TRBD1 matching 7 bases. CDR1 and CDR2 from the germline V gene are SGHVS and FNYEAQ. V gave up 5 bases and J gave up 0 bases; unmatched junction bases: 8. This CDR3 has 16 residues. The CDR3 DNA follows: TGTGCCAGCAGCCTAACAGGGGAGTCTAGCACAGATACGCAGTATTTT. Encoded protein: CASSLTGESSTDTQYF.

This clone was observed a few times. This chain's CDR3 is CASSPPGEGNEKLFF. The CDR3 DNA reads as TGTGCCAGCTCACCACCGGGAGAGGGTAATGAAAAACTGTTTTTT. The chain links TRBV18 to TRBJ1-4; D remains ambiguous. V was pared by 0 bases and J by 4 bases, with 9 bases between. Germline CDR1 reads KGHSH; CDR2 reads LQKENI. This CDR3 comprises 15 residues.

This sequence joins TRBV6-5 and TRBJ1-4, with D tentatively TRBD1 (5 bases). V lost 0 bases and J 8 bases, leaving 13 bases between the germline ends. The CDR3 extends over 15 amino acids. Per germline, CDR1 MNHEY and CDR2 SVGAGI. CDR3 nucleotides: TGTGCCAGCAGTTACTCGGGCAGGGATGGGGAAAAACTGTTTTTT. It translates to CASSYSGRDGEKLFF.

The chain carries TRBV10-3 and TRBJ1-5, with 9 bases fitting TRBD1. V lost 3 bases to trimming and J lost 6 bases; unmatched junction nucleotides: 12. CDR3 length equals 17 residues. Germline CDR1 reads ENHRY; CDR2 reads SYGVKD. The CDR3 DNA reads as TGTGCCATCAGTGAACGGGAAACAGGGGGCGCGGGTCAGCCCCAGCATTTT. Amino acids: CAISERETGGAGQPQHF.

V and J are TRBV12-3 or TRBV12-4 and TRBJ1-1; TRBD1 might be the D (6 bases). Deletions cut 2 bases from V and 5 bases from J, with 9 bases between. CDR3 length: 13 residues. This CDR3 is CASSLLGGTEAFF. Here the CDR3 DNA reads TGTGCCAGCAGTTTATTAGGGGGAACTGAAGCTTTCTTT.

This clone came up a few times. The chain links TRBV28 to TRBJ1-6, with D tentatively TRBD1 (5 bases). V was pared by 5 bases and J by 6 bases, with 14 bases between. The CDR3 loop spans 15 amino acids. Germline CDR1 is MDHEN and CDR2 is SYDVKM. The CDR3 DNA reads TGTGCCAGCAGTCTTCAGGGATGGGGTAATTCACCCCTCCACTTT. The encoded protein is CASSLQGWGNSPLHF.

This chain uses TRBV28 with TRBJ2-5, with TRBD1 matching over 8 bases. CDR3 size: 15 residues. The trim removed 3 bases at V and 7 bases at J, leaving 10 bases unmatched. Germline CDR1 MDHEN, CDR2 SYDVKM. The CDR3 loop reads CASSFPGQGAVTQYF. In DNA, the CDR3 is TGTGCCAGCAGTTTTCCCGGACAGGGAGCCGTGACCCAGTACTTC.

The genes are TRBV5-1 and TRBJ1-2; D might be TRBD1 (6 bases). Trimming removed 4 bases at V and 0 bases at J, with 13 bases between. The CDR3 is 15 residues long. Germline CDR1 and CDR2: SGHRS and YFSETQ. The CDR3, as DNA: TGCGCCAGCAGCCCAGGGGCCACAGCTAACTATGGCTACACCTTC. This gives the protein CASSPGATANYGYTF.

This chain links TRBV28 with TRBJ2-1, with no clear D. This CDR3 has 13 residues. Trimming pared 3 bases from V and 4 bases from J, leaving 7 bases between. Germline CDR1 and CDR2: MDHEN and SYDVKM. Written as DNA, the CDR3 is TGTGCCAGCAGTTTCGAGAGTTACAATGAGCAGTTCTTC. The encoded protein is CASSFESYNEQFF.

The CDR3 DNA follows: TGTGCCAGCGGTATCGACAATGCCGAGACCCAGTACTTC. It codes for CASGIDNAETQYF. The V gene is TRBV6-5, the J gene TRBJ2-5; no clear D. The V gene lost 8 bases and the J gene lost 5 bases, with 15 bases spanning the gap. CDR1 and CDR2 from the germline V gene are MNHEY and SVGAGI. The CDR3 has 13 amino acids.

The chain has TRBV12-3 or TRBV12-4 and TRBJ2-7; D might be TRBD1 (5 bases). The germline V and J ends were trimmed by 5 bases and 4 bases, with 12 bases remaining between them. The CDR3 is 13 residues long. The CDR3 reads CASSTNSGYEQYF. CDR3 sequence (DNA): TGTGCCAGCAGTACGAACTCAGGGTACGAGCAGTACTTC.

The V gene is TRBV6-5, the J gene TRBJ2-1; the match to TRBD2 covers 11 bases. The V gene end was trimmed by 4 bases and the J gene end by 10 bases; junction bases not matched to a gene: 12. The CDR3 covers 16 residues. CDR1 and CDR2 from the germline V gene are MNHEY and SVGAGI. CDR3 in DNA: TGTGCCAGCAGTTCTGGAGGAGCTAGCGGGGGGAGGGAGCAGTTCTTC. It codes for CASSSGGASGGREQFF.

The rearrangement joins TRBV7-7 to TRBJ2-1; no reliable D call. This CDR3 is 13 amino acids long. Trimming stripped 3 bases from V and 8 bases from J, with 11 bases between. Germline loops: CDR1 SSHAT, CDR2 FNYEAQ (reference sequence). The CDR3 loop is CASSFQIRDEQFF. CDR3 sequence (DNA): TGTGCCAGCAGCTTTCAAATTCGCGATGAGCAGTTCTTC.

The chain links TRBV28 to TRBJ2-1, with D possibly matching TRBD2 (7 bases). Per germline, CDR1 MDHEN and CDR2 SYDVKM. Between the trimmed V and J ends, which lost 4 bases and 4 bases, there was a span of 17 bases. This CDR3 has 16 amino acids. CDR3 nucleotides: TGTGCCAGCAGTTCCCCTGGGGGGGCGACGTACAATGAGCAGTTCTTC. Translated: CASSSPGGATYNEQFF.